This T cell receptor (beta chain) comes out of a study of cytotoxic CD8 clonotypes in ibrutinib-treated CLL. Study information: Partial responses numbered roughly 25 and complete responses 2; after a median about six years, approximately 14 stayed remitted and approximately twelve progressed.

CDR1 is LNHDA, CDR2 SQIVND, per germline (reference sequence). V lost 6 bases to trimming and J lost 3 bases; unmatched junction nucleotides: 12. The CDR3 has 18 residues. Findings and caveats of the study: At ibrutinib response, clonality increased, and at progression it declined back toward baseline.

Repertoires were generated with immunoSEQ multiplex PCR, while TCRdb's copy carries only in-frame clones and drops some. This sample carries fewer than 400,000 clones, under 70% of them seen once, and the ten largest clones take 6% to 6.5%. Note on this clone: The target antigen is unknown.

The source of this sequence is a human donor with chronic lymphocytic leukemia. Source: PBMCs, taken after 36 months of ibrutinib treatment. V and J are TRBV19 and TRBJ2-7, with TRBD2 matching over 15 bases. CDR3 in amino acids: CASSPPGLAGGTLYEQYF. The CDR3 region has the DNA TGTGCCAGTAGCCCCCCGGGACTAGCGGGAGGCACTCTCTACGAGCAGTACTTC.